This T cell receptor beta chain was identified in a study of cytomegalovirus exposure and HLA in healthy donors listed by TCRdb under 2017. For context, the study as a whole: An earlier analysis of several hundred of the donors reported 250 to 300 Gb of sequence data and about 100 million unique TCR beta sequences from 150 million to 200 million T cells. Roughly 300 gigabases of sequencing data and approximately 93 million unique TCR sequences were included in an early release covering over 600 HLA-typed donors. Of the 350 to 450 genotyped donors, about 80% fell in the genetic ancestry cluster associated with self-reported Caucasian donors. The study aimed to test whether cataloging public T cell receptors could reveal signatures of past pathogen exposure. Using immunosequencing, the study profiled T cell repertoires from about 610 subjects and related those repertoires to cytomegalovirus serostatus. Besides the first cohort of 666 subjects, a separate validation cohort made up of around 120 different subjects was used. To predict cytomegalovirus infection status, the study brought together high-throughput TCR immunosequencing, statistical association of individual TCRs with disease status, and machine learning. A later analysis re-analyzed previously published TCR beta repertoires from 666 donors and added high-resolution HLA genotyping to study TCR occurrence patterns. In the later analysis, no new phenotypic data were used to find candidate immune exposures; instead, reliance was placed on TCR beta sequences and their occurrence across donors. To decide whether each TCR beta V gene segment behaved as functional or pseudogenic, an earlier analysis of several hundred of the donors relied on high-throughput TCR beta sequencing. Donor age, sex, ethnicity and CMV serostatus were compiled alongside the repertoire data. Genome-wide SNP genotypes for about 65% of the 666 donors were used in a later genetic analysis, which treated that subset as a discovery cohort. All discovery cohort repertoires had been generated using a single sequencing platform. HLA typing covered class I and class II loci at four-digit resolution. The number of typed donors differed by locus: roughly 620-630 for A, B, C, DRB1 and DQB1; some 500 for DQA1; 606 for DPA1; and some 430 for DPB1. Roughly 5 DR-DQ haplotypes were handled as single units for association and clustering, since linkage in the cohort was strong. Across around 400 genotyped donors of the cohort, an average of roughly 250,000 unique TCR beta nucleotide sequences per donor were sequenced, and approximately 17% of those sequences were non-productive. Paper-wide results and their limitations: The study gave a list of 150 to 200 TCR beta chains associated with cytomegalovirus. Because the 87-base-pair reads could not distinguish some IMGT-functional V segments, including TRBV6-2 and TRBV6-3, those segments were excluded. At a false discovery rate of 0.05, a later analysis linked about 17,000 TCR beta sequences to specific HLA alleles. A cluster of highly shared sequence variants was judged likely to represent a technical artifact of the sequencing pipeline. V-gene and J-gene trimming of TCR beta chains was associated with a missense DCLRE1C variant in a later genetic analysis, and the association was replicated in an independent cohort. Because HLA typing was missing for some donors at each locus, association tests included only the typed subset. CMV serostatus was the only immune exposure information available for the cohort. Most TCR sequences were seen in very few donors, while some public TCRs were found in many individuals. A later analysis reported that several top co-occurrence clusters appeared linked to parvovirus B19, influenza, CMV and Epstein-Barr virus. In a later analysis, HLA-associated TCR beta chains showed more clonal expansion and lower generation probabilities than non-associated chains that were equally common. The cohort was sequenced for TCR beta chains only, and without alpha or paired-chain data the features that could be detected were limited. When HLA alleles, especially DR and DQ, strongly co-occurred, attributing TCR associations to individual alleles was difficult. According to a later analysis, most CMV-associated TCR beta chains appeared to be HLA-restricted, and the HLA associations seemed to be driven largely by CMV exposure. In an earlier analysis of over 550 of the donors, most TCR beta V segments were observed in productive rearrangements about 90% or about 30% of the time, broadly matching IMGT annotations. In both the original and validation cohorts, the classifier was reported to diagnose cytomegalovirus status with high specificity and sensitivity. Sequencing depth was assumed to be roughly uniform across donors in the presence/absence analyses, though that assumption may not hold. Linkage disequilibrium might explain the correlated functional status among segregating V segments, but an unknown experimental factor could not be excluded. It was suggested by the authors that the approach could potentially be generalized to other disease states and immunological phenotypes. In vitro tests confirmed that three of the cytomegalovirus-associated TCR beta chains recognize cytomegalovirus antigens. In a later analysis, TCR association rates were found to vary across HLA loci, with the most associated TCRs seen for DRB1 alleles and the fewest for HLA-C alleles. About 17 rarely observed V segments, including chromosome 9 orphons, were excluded from the earlier analysis of some 590 of the donors because counts were too low. In a later genetic analysis, fewer N-insertions in productive TCRs were reported among donors in an Asian-associated ancestry cluster than the roughly 640-donor mean. A further reported finding was that TCR beta sequences accurately predicted the HLA-A and HLA-B alleles for most subjects in the first cohort.

Libraries came from the immunoSEQ multiplex PCR assay. For the multiplex PCR, a mixture combining 60 forward primers for TCR Vbeta segments and 13 reverse primers for TCR Jbeta segments was used. The CDR3 region of rearranged TCR beta genes was amplified from genomic DNA by a multiplex PCR assay. On the Illumina HiSeq System, the amplified TCR beta libraries were sequenced as 87-base-pair reads. On the authors' methods: A later analysis counted approximately 84 million unique TCR beta chains across the 670 or so repertoires, and some 12 million of these chains were shared by at least two donors. To remove PCR and sequencing errors, raw reads were error-corrected and collapsed into unique sequences using a nearest-neighbor algorithm that merged closely related sequences. V, D and J gene segments were assigned by aligning CDR3 sequences to IMGT reference sequences. Each retained sequence needed at least a six-nucleotide match to both a V gene segment and a J gene segment. Rearrangements were called productive when the CDR3 lacked stop codons and stayed in frame with V and J; all others were non-productive. Following IMGT convention, CDR3 was defined as the stretch from the second conserved V-encoded cysteine to the conserved J-encoded phenylalanine. The earlier analysis of about 610 of the donors excluded any sequence lacking an unambiguous match to a single V gene segment. An earlier analysis of approximately 590 of the donors called V segments functional above 56.7% productive rearrangements and segregating when the between-donor standard deviation exceeded 5%. To diagnose cytomegalovirus status from the catalog of TCR beta chain sequences, a statistical classification framework was built. A later analysis assigned V and J genes by comparing TCR nucleotide sequences with IMGT/GENE-DB human TR gene sequences. A later analysis assigned CDR3 sequences and most-parsimonious VDJ recombination scenarios with the TCRdist pipeline. A later analysis defined each TCR beta chain by its CDR3 amino acid sequence plus V-gene family, and excluded reads lacking a unique V-gene family. To address suspected cross-contamination and a sequencing artifact, a later analysis removed roughly 580 highly shared, low-generation-probability nucleotide sequences. In a later analysis, a clonal expansion index was calculated for each public chain from normalized within-repertoire ranks of inferred template counts. Generation probabilities in a later analysis came from a VDJ recombination model fitted to out-of-frame rearrangements, and those results were checked against IGoR. In a later analysis, TCR-TCR, TCR-HLA and TCR-CMV co-occurrence was scored with hypergeometric tests, and a repertoire-size bias correction was applied to TCR pairs. A later analysis estimated false discovery rates by permuting HLA or CMV assignments 20 times. A later analysis grouped co-occurring TCRs with DBSCAN, adding TCRdist sequence similarity when clustering within HLA-allele-positive subsets. Repertoires with fewer than 30,000 or more than 120,000 public chains, plus five repertoires with anomalous nucleotide sharing, were excluded from co-occurrence clustering. Entries here come from immuneACCESS through TCRdb and include only in-frame sequences with V and J called. Some clones fail to appear in such tables; in the studies checked, an unresolved V gene covers under half of the shortfall, and the cause of the remainder is unknown. The V and J calls and the clone size are those of that table, but D and trimming were determined from the DNA. The sample table shows approximately 120,000 clones, and 73% are seen once. Of the sample, approximately 8% is held by the ten largest clones.

The germline V gene provides CDR1 SGHAT and CDR2 FQNNGV. The junction shows trimming of 1 base on V and 3 bases on J, and the gene matches do not reach 4 bases of it. The CDR3 spans 18 residues, from the cysteine through the phenylalanine. Only CDR3 DNA is held: 54 bases, read in frame from base 1. The cohort was made up of approximately 700 healthy bone marrow donors. At the time of sampling, all cohort members were nominally healthy, though unrecorded immune exposures were likely present. The donor tested CMV seronegative and was one of the 352 seronegative cohort members. A peripheral blood sample was collected from each donor, and TCR beta sequencing was performed on peripheral blood mononuclear cells. The Qiagen DNeasy Blood Extraction Kit was used to extract genomic DNA from the blood cell samples. This clone was counted a few times. Its binding antigen is unknown. No base quality information exists; no much larger clone differs at one position.

The receptor was isolated from a man aged 40-49 years in good health and CMV-seronegative. Sequenced sample: PBMCs. The rearrangement joined TRBV11-2 to TRBJ2-3; 16 central bases correspond to TRBD2. The CDR3 amino acid sequence is: CASSLGGLAGGGTDTQYF. At the DNA level, the sequence is TGTGCCAGCAGCTTAGGGGGACTAGCGGGGGGGGGAACAGATACGCAGTATTTT.